This T cell receptor (beta chain) stems from a study of cytomegalovirus exposure and HLA in healthy donors. The PCR made use of 60 Vbeta and 13 Jbeta primers. TCRdb keeps only in-frame clones here, not all; method: immunoSEQ multiplex PCR. The sample is made up of 140,000 to 150,000 clones, and the top ten hold 0.75% to 1% of it. The sample consisted of PBMCs. This TCR was sampled from a male donor in good health and CMV-seronegative.

The CDR3, as DNA: TGTGCCAGCAGCCAAGACGGAGATCCATCCTACAATGAGCAGTTCTTC. As protein: CASSQDGDPSYNEQFF. This chain links TRBV4-2 with TRBJ2-1; D uncertain. The CDR3 sequence is 16 residues long. From germline, CDR1 is LGHNA and CDR2 YNFKEQ. V was clipped by 0 bases and J by 1 base, with 10 bases between them.